Below, 4 T cell receptor beta chains from the same sample are listed, as sequenced in a study of shared clonotypes between healthy human individuals. The assay was immunoSEQ multiplex PCR, and TCRdb's table has in-frame clones only and misses some. The sample contains some 530,000 clones, 60% to 80% of which appear only once. Input material: PBMCs. Receptors originate from a woman aged 40-49 years in good health. Some clones in this sample may be carry-over from other donors' samples.

The rearrangement uses TRBV4-3 and TRBJ2-7; 8 bases align to TRBD2. In germline, CDR1 is LGHNA, CDR2 YSLEER. Trimming removed 0 bases from V and 1 base from J; junction bases left unmatched: 8. This CDR3 has 17 amino acids. Here the CDR3 DNA reads TGCGCCAGCAGCCAAGATTCCGCGGGACTAGGGTCCTACGAGCAGTACTTC. This gives the protein CASSQDSAGLGSYEQYF.

The J gene is TRBJ2-3, the V gene TRBV27; no firm D call. The length of the CDR3 is 14 residues. Germline assignment: CDR1 MNHEY and CDR2 SMNVEV (reference sequence). Trimming left V 7 bases short and J 5 bases short, with 16 bases between. The CDR3 region is CASTMADGLDTQYF. CDR3 bases: TGTGCCAGCACCATGGCTGATGGGTTAGATACGCAGTATTTT.

The V call is TRBV19, the J call TRBJ2-3; D gene ambiguous. Germline V gene sequence: CDR1 LNHDA, CDR2 SQIVND (reference sequence). The CDR3 runs to 14 residues. The V end lost 4 bases, the J end lost 3 bases, and 11 bases lay between the germline ends. In DNA form, the CDR3 reads TGTGCCAGTAGTAAAGACTTGGATACAGATACGCAGTATTTT. The encoded protein is CASSKDLDTDTQYF. Full variable domain (rest looked up from reference TRBV19 and TRBJ2-3): DGGITQSPKYLFRKEGQNVTLSCEQNLNHDAMYWYRQDPGQGLRLIYYSQIVNDFQKGDIAEGYSVSREKKESFPLTVTSAQKNPTAFYLCASSKDLDTDTQYFGPGTRLTVL.

The CDR3 spells CATSRDLEAGGYTF. In DNA, the CDR3 is TGTGCCACCAGCAGAGATCTTGAGGCGGGTGGCTACACCTTC. This chain uses TRBV15 with TRBJ1-2, with unresolved D. The CDR3 loop spans 14 amino acids. The V end was cut by 0 bases, the J end by 7 bases, with 12 bases between. Per germline, CDR1 LNHNV and CDR2 YYDKDF (reference sequence).